This T cell receptor beta chain is drawn from a study of cytomegalovirus exposure and HLA in healthy donors (dated by TCRdb to the late 2010s). Some background on the complete study: According to an earlier analysis of several hundred of the donors, some 180 million T cells yielded some 120 million unique TCR beta sequences and approximately 280 Gb of sequence data. Roughly 320 gigabases of sequencing data and 70 million to 100 million unique TCR sequences made up an early release that covered nearly 650 HLA-typed donors. Of the roughly 410 genotyped donors, 70% to 90% were placed in the genetic ancestry cluster associated with self-reported Caucasian donors. The study was designed to test whether signatures of past pathogen exposure could be identified by cataloging public T cell receptors. The study profiled the T cell repertoires of more than 500 subjects by immunosequencing and related them to cytomegalovirus serostatus. A separate validation cohort of about 110 different subjects was used in addition to the roughly 620-subject first cohort. High-throughput TCR immunosequencing, statistical association of individual TCRs with disease status, and machine learning were combined to predict cytomegalovirus infection status. A later analysis re-examined previously published TCR beta repertoires from more than 550 donors and added high-resolution HLA genotyping to investigate patterns of TCR occurrence. The later analysis used no new phenotypic data to find candidate immune exposures, relying instead on TCR beta sequences and their occurrence across donors. An earlier analysis of approximately 580 of the donors used high-throughput TCR beta sequencing to judge whether each TCR beta V gene segment behaved as functional or pseudogenic. Donor age, sex, ethnicity and CMV serostatus were compiled alongside the repertoire data. Genome-wide SNP genotypes for about three fifths of the roughly 670 donors were used in a later genetic analysis, which treated that subset as a discovery cohort. All discovery cohort repertoires had been generated on a single sequencing platform. HLA typing covered class I and class II loci at four-digit resolution. Typing coverage differed by locus: A, B, C, DRB1 and DQB1 were typed in about 629-640 donors, DQA1 in about 550, DPA1 in around 580, and DPB1 in approximately 450. Five DR-DQ haplotypes were treated as single units for association and clustering because of strong linkage in the cohort. On average, over 200,000 unique TCR beta nucleotide sequences were sequenced per donor among several hundred genotyped donors of the cohort, with roughly 18% of those sequences being non-productive. The paper's findings and limits, for the study overall: According to a later genetic analysis, donors in an Asian-associated ancestry cluster had fewer N-insertions in productive TCRs than the approximately 650-donor mean. According to a later analysis, parvovirus B19, influenza, CMV and Epstein-Barr virus appeared linked to several top co-occurrence clusters. Some IMGT-functional V segments, including TRBV6-2 and TRBV6-3, could not be distinguished by the 87-base-pair reads and were therefore excluded. When HLA alleles, especially DR and DQ, strongly co-occurred, TCR associations were difficult to assign to individual alleles. According to a later analysis, TCR association rates differed among HLA loci, with DRB1 alleles showing the most associated TCRs and HLA-C alleles showing the fewest. A cluster of highly shared sequence variants was judged likely to be a technical artifact of the sequencing pipeline. The authors suggested that the approach could potentially be extended to other disease states and immunological phenotypes. A later analysis found that HLA-associated TCR beta chains were more clonally expanded and had lower generation probabilities than equally common non-associated chains. A total of about 180 TCR beta chains were listed by the study as associated with cytomegalovirus. Broadly in line with IMGT annotations, most TCR beta V segments showed up in productive rearrangements about 90% or about 30% of the time in an earlier analysis of a few hundred of the donors. Only TCR beta chains were sequenced in this cohort, and the absence of alpha or paired-chain data limited detectable features. Because some donors lacked HLA typing at each locus, the association tests relied only on the typed subset. The classifier was reported to diagnose cytomegalovirus status with high specificity and sensitivity in both the original cohort and the validation cohort. In vitro tests confirmed that a few of the cytomegalovirus-associated TCR beta chains recognize cytomegalovirus antigens. A further reported finding was that TCR beta sequences accurately predicted the HLA-A and HLA-B alleles for most subjects in the first cohort. V-gene and J-gene trimming of TCR beta chains was associated with a missense DCLRE1C variant in a later genetic analysis, and the association was replicated in an independent cohort. Fewer than 20 rarely observed V segments, including chromosome 9 orphons, were excluded from the earlier analysis of several hundred of the donors because counts were too low. Correlated functional status among segregating V segments might be attributable to linkage disequilibrium, but an unknown experimental factor could not be ruled out. Across donors, most TCR sequences were observed very rarely, whereas some public TCRs were present in many individuals. Roughly uniform sequencing depth across donors was assumed in presence/absence analyses, although this assumption may not hold. At a false discovery rate of 0.05, a later analysis linked about 17,000 TCR beta sequences to specific HLA alleles. CMV serostatus was the only immune exposure information available for the cohort. According to a later analysis, most CMV-associated TCR beta chains appeared to be HLA-restricted, and the HLA associations seemed to be driven largely by CMV exposure.

According to the germline V gene (reference sequence), CDR1 reads LNHDA and CDR2 reads SQIVND. Trimming removed 6 bases from V and 3 bases from J; the gene matches leave 7 bases unexplained. Reading from cysteine to phenylalanine, the CDR3 counts 14 amino acids. Of the read, only the CDR3 DNA is kept; its 42 bases are in frame from base 1. In regard to this clone: Its antigen remains undetermined. Qualities for individual bases were not recorded, and no much larger clone is one base off. The sample carries other DNA sequences with the same CDR3.

In total, over 600 healthy bone marrow donors made up the cohort. Cohort members were all nominally healthy when sampled, although unrecorded immune exposures were likely present. The donor tested CMV seronegative, placing the donor among the 350 or so seronegative members of the cohort. Each donor provided a peripheral blood sample, and peripheral blood mononuclear cells were used for TCR beta sequencing. The Qiagen DNeasy Blood Extraction Kit was used to extract genomic DNA from the blood cell samples. The receptor library was made with the immunoSEQ multiplex PCR assay. For the multiplex PCR, a mixture combining 60 forward primers for TCR Vbeta segments and 13 reverse primers for TCR Jbeta segments was used. Amplification of the CDR3 region of rearranged TCR beta genes was performed with a multiplex PCR assay on genomic DNA. The Illumina HiSeq System was used to sequence the amplified TCR beta libraries as 87-base-pair reads. Per the original workflow: Across the 500 to 700 repertoires, a later analysis counted 78 million or so unique TCR beta chains, 8.5 million to 12 million of which were shared by at least two donors. Raw reads were error-corrected and collapsed into unique sequences with a nearest-neighbor algorithm that merged closely related sequences to remove PCR and sequencing errors. CDR3 sequences were aligned to IMGT reference sequences to assign V, D and J gene segments. For a sequence to be retained, a match of at least six nucleotides to both a V gene segment and a J gene segment was required. A rearrangement counted as productive if the CDR3 had no stop codons and remained in frame with V and J, and every other rearrangement counted as non-productive. CDR3 was defined according to IMGT convention as the region running from the second conserved V-encoded cysteine to the conserved J-encoded phenylalanine. Sequences without an unambiguous match to a single V gene segment were excluded from the earlier analysis of 450 to 750 of the donors. An earlier analysis of 587 of the donors classified V segments as functional when productive rearrangements were above 56.7% and as segregating when the standard deviation between donors was above 5%. To diagnose cytomegalovirus status from the catalog of TCR beta chain sequences, a statistical classification framework was built. In a later analysis, TCR nucleotide sequences were compared against IMGT/GENE-DB human TR gene sequences so that V and J genes could be assigned. Using the TCRdist pipeline, a later analysis assigned CDR3 sequences along with most-parsimonious VDJ recombination scenarios. In a later analysis, each TCR beta chain was defined by its CDR3 amino acid sequence together with its V-gene family, and reads without a unique V-gene family were excluded. As a way to deal with suspected cross-contamination and a sequencing artifact, a later analysis dropped 592 nucleotide sequences that were highly shared and had low generation probability. A later analysis calculated a clonal expansion index for each public chain from normalized within-repertoire ranks of inferred template counts. A later analysis computed generation probabilities with a VDJ recombination model fitted to out-of-frame rearrangements, and checked the results against IGoR. A later analysis scored TCR-TCR, TCR-HLA and TCR-CMV co-occurrence with hypergeometric tests, applying a repertoire-size bias correction to TCR pairs. To estimate false discovery rates, a later analysis permuted the HLA or CMV assignments 20 times. In a later analysis, co-occurring TCRs were grouped using DBSCAN, with TCRdist sequence similarity added in when clustering inside HLA-allele-positive subsets. Repertoires with fewer than 30,000 or more than 120,000 public chains, plus five repertoires with anomalous nucleotide sharing, were excluded from co-occurrence clustering. TCRdb limited this immuneACCESS table to in-frame rearrangements with V and J called. A share of clones is missing; checked studies link under half to unresolved V genes, and the rest is unexplained. V, J and clone size are those of that table, while D and trimming were read from the DNA. This sample lists 130,000 or so clones; 79% were detected once. The leading ten clones occupy about 1% of the sample.

The sample taken for sequencing was PBMCs. The TCR was taken from a male donor in good health and CMV-seronegative. Recombination linked TRBV19 to TRBJ1-1, with TRBD1 identical over 7 junction bases. The CDR3 region reads CASSSTGSDTEAFF. In nucleotide form, the sequence is TGTGCCAGTAGCTCGACAGGGTCGGACACTGAAGCTTTCTTT.